This T cell receptor (beta chain) originates from a study of Graves' ophthalmopathy and Graves' hyperthyroidism. Notes on the study in general: Thyroid clonotypes that were expanded above 0.001 frequency mostly also appeared in blood.

TCR beta CDR3 regions were amplified from RNA transcripts. RT-PCR in the first round used HTBI primers; a second-round multiplex PCR followed. TCRdb analysed the multiplex PCR reads with MiXCR anew, one entry per CDR3 protein. Among over a million distinct CDR3 sequences listed, 35% to 45% were seen once. V was trimmed by 6 bases and J by 3 bases, leaving 9 bases between them. The CDR3 extends over 11 amino acids. The germline V gene encodes CDR1 SQVTM and CDR2 ANQGSEA. The table lists this clonotype with many counts. Its target is unknown. Sequencing input: peripheral blood or thyroid tissue (not recorded which). The J gene is TRBJ2-7, the V gene TRBV29-1; a possible D gene is TRBD1 (6 bases). The clonotype comes from an adult man with Graves' hyperthyroidism. CDR3 residues: CSVKQGYEQYF. CDR3 sequence (DNA): TGCAGCGTCAAACAGGGCTACGAGCAGTACTTC.